The rows below give T cell receptor beta chains drawn from one sample of a study of T cell changes during pregnancy in multiple sclerosis. TCRdb keeps only in-frame clones here, not all; method: immunoSEQ multiplex PCR. The sample records around 62,000 clones, roughly nine tenths being singletons. The sequences come from peripheral blood, collected in the first trimester of pregnancy. These receptors were taken from a female donor with multiple sclerosis, enrolled in a pregnancy study. The conserved cysteine and the conserved F or W are not part of the CDR3 here. The order of the fields is J gene, V gene, CDR3 protein.

J gene: TRBJ1-2
V gene: TRBV5-6
CDR3 protein: ASSLDFQGNYGYT

J gene: TRBJ1-5
V gene: TRBV6-1
CDR3 protein: ASSEGGRGNQPQH

J gene: TRBJ2-1
V gene: TRBV7-2
CDR3 protein: ASSFRQAHEQF

J gene: TRBJ2-7
V gene: TRBV19
CDR3 protein: ATSTAGVSSYEQY

J gene: TRBJ2-5
V gene: TRBV6-1
CDR3 protein: ASSSGTSGQETQY

J gene: TRBJ2-7
V gene: TRBV11-2
CDR3 protein: ASSLLPGQVAEQY

J gene: TRBJ1-1
V gene: TRBV5-6
CDR3 protein: ASSFRVYGTEAF

J gene: TRBJ1-5
V gene: TRBV5-6
CDR3 protein: ASSLAGGGEAQH

J gene: TRBJ1-1
V gene: TRBV5-1
CDR3 protein: ASSTQTGNTEAF

J gene: TRBJ1-2
V gene: TRBV2
CDR3 protein: ASSENGPGEGYYGYT

J gene: TRBJ1-5
V gene: TRBV15
CDR3 protein: ATSRHGGGNNQPQH

J gene: TRBJ1-6
V gene: TRBV5-6
CDR3 protein: ASSLWTDSPLH

J gene: TRBJ1-2
V gene: TRBV19
CDR3 protein: ASTGRANYGYT

J gene: TRBJ2-1
V gene: TRBV9
CDR3 protein: ASSVRRGGGEQF

J gene: TRBJ1-2
V gene: TRBV6-6
CDR3 protein: ASSNRGNYGYT

J gene: TRBJ2-3
V gene: TRBV7-9
CDR3 protein: ASSSSGGTSTDTQY

J gene: TRBJ2-7
V gene: TRBV5-6
CDR3 protein: ASSLGEGTEQY

J gene: TRBJ1-3
V gene: TRBV6-6
CDR3 protein: ASSPQGPDSGNTIY

J gene: TRBJ1-2
V gene: TRBV6-5
CDR3 protein: ASRSGPTNYGYT

J gene: TRBJ2-7
V gene: TRBV6-1
CDR3 protein: ASSLAGVEYEQY

J gene: TRBJ2-2
V gene: TRBV4-3
CDR3 protein: ASSRQGFANTGELF

J gene: TRBJ2-7
V gene: TRBV19
CDR3 protein: ASSIAPGQHLGEQY